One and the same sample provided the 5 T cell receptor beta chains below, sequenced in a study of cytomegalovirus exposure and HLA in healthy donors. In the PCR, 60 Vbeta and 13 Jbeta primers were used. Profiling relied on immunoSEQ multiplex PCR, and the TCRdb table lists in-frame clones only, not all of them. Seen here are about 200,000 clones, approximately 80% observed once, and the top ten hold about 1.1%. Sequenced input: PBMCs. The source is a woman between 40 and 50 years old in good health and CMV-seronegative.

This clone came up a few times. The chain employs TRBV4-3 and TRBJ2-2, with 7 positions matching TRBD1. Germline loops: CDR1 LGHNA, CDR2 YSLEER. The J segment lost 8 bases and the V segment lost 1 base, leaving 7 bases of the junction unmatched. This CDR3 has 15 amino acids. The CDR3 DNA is TGCGCCAGCAGCCAAGTGGGAACAGGGGAAGGGGAGCTGTTTTTT. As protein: CASSQVGTGEGELFF.

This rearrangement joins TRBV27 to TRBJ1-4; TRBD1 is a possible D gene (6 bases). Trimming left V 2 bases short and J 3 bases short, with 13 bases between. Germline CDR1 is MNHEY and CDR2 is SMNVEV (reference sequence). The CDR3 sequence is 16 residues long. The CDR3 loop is CASSLTTGRANEKLFF. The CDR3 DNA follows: TGTGCCAGCAGTTTAACTACAGGGAGGGCTAATGAAAAACTGTTTTTT. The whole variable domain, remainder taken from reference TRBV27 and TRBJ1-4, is EAQVTQNPRYLITVTGKKLTVTCSQNMNHEYMSWYRQDPGLGLRQIYYSMNVEVTDKGDVPEGYKVSRKEKRNFPLILESPSPNQTSLYFCASSLTTGRANEKLFFGSGTQLSVL.

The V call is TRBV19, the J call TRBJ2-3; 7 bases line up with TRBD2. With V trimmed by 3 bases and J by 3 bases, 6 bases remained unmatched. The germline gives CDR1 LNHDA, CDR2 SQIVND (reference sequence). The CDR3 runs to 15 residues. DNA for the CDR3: TGTGCCAGTAGTATCCTAGCGGAGGGGACAGATACGCAGTATTTT. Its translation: CASSILAEGTDTQYF.

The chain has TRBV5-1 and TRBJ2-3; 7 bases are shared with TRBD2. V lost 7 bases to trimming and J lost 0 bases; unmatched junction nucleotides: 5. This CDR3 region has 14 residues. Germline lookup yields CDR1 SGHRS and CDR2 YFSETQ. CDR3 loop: CASRGGGSTDTQYF. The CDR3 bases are TGCGCCAGCCGGGGCGGGGGAAGCACAGATACGCAGTATTTT. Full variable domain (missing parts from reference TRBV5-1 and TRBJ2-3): KAGVTQTPRYLIKTRGQQVTLSCSPISGHRSVSWYQQTPGQGLQFLFEYFSETQRNKGNFPGRFSGRQFSNSRSEMNVSTLELGDSALYLCASRGGGSTDTQYFGPGTRLTVL.

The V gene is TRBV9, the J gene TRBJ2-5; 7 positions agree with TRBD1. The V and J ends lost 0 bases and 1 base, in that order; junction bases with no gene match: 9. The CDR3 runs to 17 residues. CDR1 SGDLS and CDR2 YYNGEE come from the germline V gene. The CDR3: CASSVGTGRSSQETQYF. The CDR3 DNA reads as TGTGCCAGCAGCGTAGGGACAGGCCGATCGAGCCAAGAGACCCAGTACTTC.